The sample holds one count of the clone carrying this T cell receptor (beta chain). This sample is part of a study of brain T cells in children with intractable seizures. The trim removed 1 base at V and 5 bases at J, leaving 2 bases unmatched. CDR3 length: 14 residues. CDR1 MNHEY and CDR2 SMNVEV come from the germline V gene (reference sequence). Repertoires were generated with immunoSEQ multiplex PCR, while TCRdb's copy carries only in-frame clones and drops some. The sample consists of tens of thousands of clones, around 91% of them appearing once. The chain combines TRBV27 with TRBJ2-5; TRBD1 agrees at 9 bases. The origin of this receptor is a girl aged 2 to 10 with Rasmussen encephalitis and intractable seizures. Sequencing was performed on peripheral blood, taken at surgery. The CDR3 coding sequence is TGTGCCAGCAGTTTATTTGGACAGGGGGAGACCCAGTACTTC. Translation: CASSLFGQGETQYF.